This T cell receptor beta chain was captured by sequencing in a study of vaccination effects on CD4 cells after COVID-19. Overall study results and limits: Clones from infection and from vaccination both contracted markedly late after vaccination.

Clones were sequenced by immunoSEQ multiplex PCR, and TCRdb holds only the in-frame ones, with some missing. The sample has around 60,000 clones, around 78% seen once; the top ten hold around 1.2%. ViraFEST assay sequencing came after antigen-specific CD4+ T cells were expanded with viral peptide pools. Subsequent to a culture period of about ten days, CD4+ T cells were isolated. Every participant took two doses of the BNT162b2 or mRNA-1273 vaccine. A few million PBMC were seeded per well and grown in the presence of roughly 9.3 IU/ml IL-2 and around 9 ug/ml peptides. The CDR3 consists of 14 residues. Germline values: CDR1 MNHNY, CDR2 SVGAGI (reference sequence). The V segment lost 7 bases and the J segment 8 bases; nucleotides outside the gene matches: 12. A remark on this clone: Antigen specificity is unknown.

The source material was CD4+ T cells from PBMCs cultured with HCoV-229E spike peptides, sampled after COVID-19 vaccination. This receptor was obtained from a human donor who received a COVID-19 vaccine. V usage is TRBV6-6 and J usage is TRBJ2-3; TRBD1 aligns across 7 bases. For the CDR3, the DNA is TGTGCCAGCAACCCGGGACAGACGATAAGTACGCAGTATTTT. Residues: CASNPGQTISTQYF.